This T cell receptor beta chain emerged from a study of shared clonotypes between healthy human individuals. Whole-study findings and limits: Specimens sampled were limited to blood, with tissue repertoires likely differing. On the whole, naive subsets had larger estimated richness than memory subsets had.

The CDR3 covers 15 residues. The V gene's germline CDR1 is MNHEY and CDR2 SMNVEV (reference sequence). J gave up 5 bases and V 3 bases, and 6 bases lay outside the gene matches. CD8 cells classed as naive were CD45RO-negative and positively selected for CCR7, excluding terminally differentiated effector memory CD45RA+ cells. Genomic DNA from each subset was divided evenly over several immunoSEQ plates. Using immunoSEQ multiplex PCR, the repertoire was profiled, and TCRdb retains in-frame clones only, with some absent. This table has approximately 810,000 clones, 90% to 95% appearing once. Details on this clone: Its specificity is not known.

Sequences were obtained from naive CD8+ T cells sorted from blood. This chain joins TRBV27 and TRBJ2-5; TRBD2 matches 10 bases. The sequence was obtained from a man aged 25 to 40 in good health. The DNA of the CDR3 is TGTGCCAGCAGTTTTTTTGGGACTAGCGAGGAGACCCAGTACTTC. This codes for CASSFFGTSEETQYF.